These 18 T cell receptor beta chains were all obtained from the same sample, sequenced in a study of T cells in lung cancer brain metastases. The repertoire was sequenced with immunoSEQ multiplex PCR; TCRdb's copy has only in-frame clones and lacks some. The sample contains 2,000 to 2,500 clones, 80% to 95% of which appear only once. Specimen: tumor tissue from the primary lung tumor. These TCRs come from a woman in her thirties with non-small cell lung cancer.

This clone showed up just once. The chain employs TRBV7-2 and TRBJ2-3; tentative D call: TRBD1 (6 bases). Trimming stripped 2 bases from V and 0 bases from J, with 18 bases between. The CDR3 loop spans 18 amino acids. In germline, CDR1 is SGHTA, CDR2 FQGNSA. The CDR3 sequence is CASSLRRGLLTSTDTQYF. The CDR3 nucleotides are TGTGCCAGCAGCTTACGCAGGGGCCTCCTCACTAGCACAGATACGCAGTATTTT. Complete variable domain (other parts from reference TRBV7-2 and TRBJ2-3): GAGVSQSPSNKVTEKGKDVELRCDPISGHTALYWYRQSLGQGLEFLIYFQGNSAPDKSGLPSDRFSAERTGGSVSTLTIQRTQQEDSAVYLCASSLRRGLLTSTDTQYFGPGTRLTVL.

The V gene is TRBV30, the J gene TRBJ2-1, with D perhaps matching TRBD1 (6 bases). CDR3 length equals 13 residues. Germline loops: CDR1 GTSNPN, CDR2 SVGIG (reference sequence). The V end was cut by 0 bases, the J end by 7 bases, with 10 bases between. Here the CDR3 reads CAWSVGGANEQFF. The CDR3 DNA sequence: TGTGCCTGGAGTGTAGGGGGAGCAAATGAGCAGTTCTTC.

CDR3 protein: CATGLADYNEQFF. CDR3 in DNA: TGCGCCACAGGACTAGCGGATTACAATGAGCAGTTCTTC. This chain joins TRBV5-1 and TRBJ2-1; 10 positions match TRBD2. CDR3 size: 13 residues. Trimming cost V 9 bases and J 4 bases; bases outside gene matches: 4. The V gene's germline CDR1 is SGHRS and CDR2 YFSETQ.

The CDR3 DNA is TGTGCCAGCAGCACACTACAGGCTTTCAATGAAAAACTGTTTTTT. Translating it yields CASSTLQAFNEKLFF. V gene TRBV7-9 combines with J gene TRBJ1-4; possible D gene TRBD1, 5 bases. Per germline, CDR1 SEHNR and CDR2 FQNEAQ (reference sequence). Trimming pared 5 bases from V and 5 bases from J, leaving 15 bases between. The CDR3 runs 15 residues.

The gene calls are TRBV4-2 and TRBJ2-3; 9 bases fit TRBD2. Germline CDR1 is LGHNA and CDR2 is YNFKEQ. Losses at the gene ends were 2 bases for V and 4 bases for J; bases not matched to a gene: 13. The CDR3 spans 18 residues. The CDR3 sequence: CASSQLGRGAGGADTQYF. The CDR3 DNA reads as TGTGCCAGCAGCCAATTGGGGAGGGGAGCGGGAGGAGCAGATACGCAGTATTTT.

The gene calls are TRBV11-1 and TRBJ2-1, with D tentatively TRBD1 (5 bases). Deletions cut 5 bases from V and 5 bases from J, with 19 bases between. Germline V gene sequence: CDR1 SGHAT, CDR2 FQDESV (reference sequence). This CDR3 is built from 16 residues. The chain's CDR3 is CASSPPVRVVNNEQFF. Here the CDR3 DNA reads TGTGCCAGCAGCCCCCCAGTCAGGGTCGTGAACAATGAGCAGTTCTTC.

Details on this clone: Within the sample, other DNA sequences also encode this same CDR3. The chain carries TRBV5-1 and TRBJ2-7; TRBD1 might be the D (6 bases). Germline V lookup: CDR1 SGHRS, CDR2 YFSETQ. Deletions cut 3 bases from V and 6 bases from J, with 19 bases between. This CDR3 is built from 15 residues. CDR3 region: CASSSGSYTGFEQYF. Here the CDR3 DNA reads TGCGCCAGCAGCTCGGGCTCGTACACAGGGTTCGAGCAGTACTTC.

The V and J genes are TRBV11-2 and TRBJ2-2; 7 nucleotides align to TRBD1. Trimming removed 0 bases from V and 7 bases from J; junction bases left unmatched: 2. The germline gives CDR1 SGHAT, CDR2 FQNNGV. The CDR3 is 14 amino acids. The CDR3 here is CASSLEGGNGELFF. The CDR3 DNA reads as TGTGCCAGCAGCTTAGAAGGGGGCAACGGGGAGCTGTTTTTT.

Comments on this clone: At the DNA level, this CDR3 is encoded by other sequences in the same sample as well. V is TRBV7-9 and J is TRBJ2-1; perhaps TRBD2 as D (6 bases). Deletions cut 0 bases from V and 4 bases from J, with 7 bases between. CDR3 length equals 14 residues. Germline CDR1 reads SEHNR; CDR2 reads FQNEAQ (reference sequence). CDR3 amino acids: CASSLAGSYNEQFF. In nucleotides, the CDR3 is TGTGCCAGCAGCTTAGCCGGGAGTTACAATGAGCAGTTCTTC.

CDR3 coding DNA: TGTGCCAGTAGTGACCGGGGAACTGAAGCTTTCTTT. This encodes CASSDRGTEAFF. This rearrangement joins TRBV19 to TRBJ1-1; D not resolved. The CDR3 spans 12 residues. The V gene's germline CDR1 is LNHDA and CDR2 SQIVND (reference sequence). Deletions cut 5 bases from V and 5 bases from J, with 9 bases between. The complete variable domain, with remaining parts taken from reference TRBV19 and TRBJ1-1, reads DGGITQSPKYLFRKEGQNVTLSCEQNLNHDAMYWYRQDPGQGLRLIYYSQIVNDFQKGDIAEGYSVSREKKESFPLTVTSAQKNPTAFYLCASSDRGTEAFFGQGTRLTVV.

The chain uses TRBV29-1 and TRBJ1-1; D unclear. There are 13 residues in the CDR3. V was pared by 5 bases and J by 1 base, with 11 bases between. The germline gives CDR1 SQVTM, CDR2 ANQGSEA. The CDR3 sequence: CSVRQATNTEAFF. The CDR3 DNA reads TGCAGCGTTAGGCAGGCCACGAACACTGAAGCTTTCTTT.

The chain joins TRBV4-2 to TRBJ2-5, with 12 bases aligning to TRBD2. Germline trimming cut 3 bases from V and 6 bases from J; bases unmatched to any gene: 5. Germline V gene sequence: CDR1 LGHNA, CDR2 YNFKEQ. The CDR3 has 15 amino acids. Here the CDR3 DNA reads TGTGCCAGCAGCCAGAACGGACTAGCGGGAAAGACCCAGTACTTC. It yields the protein CASSQNGLAGKTQYF.

The rearrangement links TRBV18 to TRBJ2-5, with 9 bases identical to TRBD1. This CDR3 spans 15 amino acids. V was clipped by 3 bases and J by 5 bases; unmatched bases: 7. Germline CDR1 reads KGHSH; CDR2 reads LQKENI. CDR3 protein: CASSPGTGGAETQYF. In nucleotides, the CDR3 is TGTGCCAGCTCACCGGGCACAGGGGGCGCGGAGACCCAGTACTTC. The entire variable domain, with the rest obtained from reference TRBV18 and TRBJ2-5, is as follows: NAGVMQNPRHLVRRRGQEARLRCSPMKGHSHVYWYRQLPEEGLKFMVYLQKENIIDESGMPKERFSAEFPKEGPSILRIQQVVRGDSAAYFCASSPGTGGAETQYFGPGTRLLVL.

The chain uses TRBV11-2 and TRBJ2-7; the match to TRBD2 covers 10 bases. From germline, CDR1 is SGHAT and CDR2 FQNNGV. CDR3 length: 16 residues. V trimming: 2 bases; J trimming: 3 bases; junction bases outside the gene matches: 7. CDR3 protein: CASSLNPASGSYEQYF. CDR3 bases: TGTGCCAGCAGCTTAAATCCGGCTAGCGGGAGCTACGAGCAGTACTTC.

CDR3 region: CASSSGLARSYEQYF. CDR3 bases: TGCGCCAGCAGTTCGGGACTAGCGCGTTCCTACGAGCAGTACTTC. The V gene is TRBV5-1, the J gene TRBJ2-7; 10 nucleotides agree with TRBD2. The CDR3 spans 15 residues. V was pared by 5 bases and J by 1 base, with 6 bases of the junction left unmatched. Germline V lookup: CDR1 SGHRS, CDR2 YFSETQ.

V gene TRBV30 combines with J gene TRBJ1-1, with 7 nucleotides matching TRBD1. V shed 4 bases, J shed 1 base, and the junction held 6 bases outside the gene matches. Germline values: CDR1 GTSNPN, CDR2 SVGIG (reference sequence). The CDR3 has 14 amino acids. CDR3 amino acids: CAWTTGNGNTEAFF. The CDR3 nucleotides are TGTGCCTGGACGACAGGGAACGGGAACACTGAAGCTTTCTTT.

The chain is built from TRBV5-1 and TRBJ2-7; possibly TRBD2 for D (5 bases). The CDR3 runs to 14 residues. Germline CDR1 SGHRS, CDR2 YFSETQ. Trimming took off 4 bases at V and 4 bases at J, with 15 bases between the two ends. CDR3 residues: CASSPGRGSYEQYF. Written as DNA, the CDR3 is TGCGCCAGCAGCCCAGGTCGGGGTAGTTACGAGCAGTACTTC.

The genes are TRBV9 and TRBJ2-3, with TRBD2 identical over 7 bases. The germline CDR1 and CDR2 sequences are SGDLS and YYNGEE. The length of the CDR3 is 15 residues. With V trimmed by 4 bases and J by 0 bases, 5 bases remained unmatched. The CDR3 coding sequence is TGTGCCAGCAGCTCCCGGGGAGGGAGCACAGATACGCAGTATTTT. Protein sequence: CASSSRGGSTDTQYF. The full variable domain, with the rest looked up from reference TRBV9 and TRBJ2-3, is DSGVTQTPKHLITATGQRVTLRCSPRSGDLSVYWYQQSLDQGLQFLIQYYNGEERAKGNILERFSAQQFPDLHSELNLSSLELGDSALYFCASSSRGGSTDTQYFGPGTRLTVL.